This T cell receptor beta chain was recovered during a study of circulating and synovial CD4+ cells in juvenile arthritis. Study-wide results and caveats: These repertoires were less diverse than bulk blood CD4 repertoires. These blood cells shared more CDR3 sequences with synovium than bulk blood.

This table comes from immunoSEQ multiplex PCR, and its TCRdb copy is limited to in-frame clones, with some not included. The sample records 30,000 to 40,000 clones, 85% to 95% being singletons. This CDR3 spans 13 amino acids. CDR1 and CDR2 from the germline V gene are MNHEY and SVGAGI. V dropped 5 bases and J dropped 0 bases, with 5 bases sitting between them. Comment on this clone: Its antigen is not known.

The sequenced material came from CD4+ T cells from blood. The receptor was derived from a human donor with juvenile idiopathic arthritis. The V call is TRBV6-5, the J call TRBJ1-5; D not certain. This CDR3 is CASSRDSNQPQHF. For the CDR3, the DNA is TGTGCCAGCAGTCGAGATAGCAATCAGCCCCAGCATTTT.